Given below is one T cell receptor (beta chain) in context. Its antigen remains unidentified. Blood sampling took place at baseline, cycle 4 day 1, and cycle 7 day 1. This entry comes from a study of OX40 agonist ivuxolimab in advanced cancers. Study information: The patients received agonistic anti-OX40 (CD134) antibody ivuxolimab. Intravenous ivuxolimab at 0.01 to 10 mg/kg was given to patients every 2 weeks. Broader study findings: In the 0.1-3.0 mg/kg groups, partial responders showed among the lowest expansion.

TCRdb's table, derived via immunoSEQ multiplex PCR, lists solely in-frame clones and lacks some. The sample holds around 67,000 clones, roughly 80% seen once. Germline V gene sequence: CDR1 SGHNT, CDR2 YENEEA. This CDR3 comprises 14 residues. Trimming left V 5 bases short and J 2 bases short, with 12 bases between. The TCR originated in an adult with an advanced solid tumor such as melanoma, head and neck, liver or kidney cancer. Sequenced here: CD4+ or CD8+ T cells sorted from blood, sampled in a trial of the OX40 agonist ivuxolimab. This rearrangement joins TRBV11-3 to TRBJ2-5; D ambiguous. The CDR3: CASSPPVRQETQYF. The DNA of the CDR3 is TGTGCCAGCAGCCCCCCGGTGCGGCAAGAGACCCAGTACTTC.